This TCR beta chain originates from a study of technical replicates of blood from a handful of donors. Some clones are missing from TCRdb's copy, which holds only in-frame ones; the method was immunoSEQ multiplex PCR. The table records around 70,000 clones, 93% of them present only once. Germline loops: CDR1 SGDLS, CDR2 YYNGEE. This CDR3 region has 14 residues. V shed 4 bases and J 7 bases; nucleotides not matched to a gene: 7. The V and J genes are TRBV9 and TRBJ2-1, with 8 bases fitting TRBD2. The sequence was obtained from a human donor in good health. The source material was T cells isolated from PBMCs. CDR3 amino acids: CASSKTGGSNEQFF. In nucleotides, the CDR3 is TGTGCCAGCAGCAAAACGGGGGGGAGTAATGAGCAGTTCTTC. The variable domain in full, completed from reference TRBV9 and TRBJ2-1, reads DSGVTQTPKHLITATGQRVTLRCSPRSGDLSVYWYQQSLDQGLQFLIQYYNGEERAKGNILERFSAQQFPDLHSELNLSSLELGDSALYFCASSKTGGSNEQFFGPGTRLTVL.